These T cell receptor beta chains were read from a single sample in a study of shared clonotypes between healthy human individuals. Clones were read by immunoSEQ multiplex PCR, and TCRdb kept only the in-frame ones, dropping some. Of fewer than 400,000 clones detected, roughly 70% appear once; the ten largest clones hold around a tenth. The sequencing sample was made of memory CD4+ T cells sorted from blood. The receptors derive from a man younger than 40 in good health. Each CDR3 is given with its conserved first and last residue. The D gene is left open where the match is weak. Some rows mark clone size as missing; the rest say once, few, many or name a class of expanded clone.

clone size: -; J gene: TRBJ2-3; D gene: -; V gene: TRBV10-3; CDR3 DNA: TGTGCCATCAGTGAGAAGGGGTCCACAGATACGCAGTATTTT; CDR3 protein: CAISEKGSTDTQYF
clone size: -; J gene: TRBJ1-1; D gene: -; V gene: TRBV19; CDR3 DNA: TGTGCCAGTATAGGGCTTGGGGGAACTGAAGCTTTCTTT; CDR3 protein: CASIGLGGTEAFF
clone size: -; J gene: TRBJ2-4; D gene: -; V gene: TRBV6-5; CDR3 DNA: TGTGCCAGCAGTCCCGGGGGAAGCGCCAAAAACATTCAGTACTTC; CDR3 protein: CASSPGGSAKNIQYF
clone size: -; J gene: TRBJ1-4; D gene: TRBD1; V gene: TRBV4-3; CDR3 DNA: TGCGCCAGCAGCCAAGGGCGGCAGGGGGCTCGCGGTAATGAAAAACTGTTTTTT; CDR3 protein: CASSQGRQGARGNEKLFF
clone size: many; J gene: TRBJ2-7; D gene: -; V gene: TRBV18; CDR3 DNA: TGTGCCAGCTCACTTCGACAGGCGGGGGTTTACTTC; CDR3 protein: CASSLRQAGVYF
clone size: -; J gene: TRBJ2-1; D gene: TRBD1; V gene: TRBV9; CDR3 DNA: TGTGCCAGCAGCCCTGGGACAGGGGCAGGAGTTGTTGAGCAGTTCTTC; CDR3 protein: CASSPGTGAGVVEQFF
clone size: -; J gene: TRBJ1-6; D gene: -; V gene: TRBV5-1; CDR3 DNA: TGCGCCAGCAGCTTGGAGGGATATAATTCACCCCTCCACTTT; CDR3 protein: CASSLEGYNSPLHF
clone size: few; J gene: TRBJ1-1; D gene: -; V gene: TRBV6-1; CDR3 DNA: TGTGCCAGCAGTGAACGGGGGGGCATGAACACTGAAGCTTTCTTT; CDR3 protein: CASSERGGMNTEAFF
clone size: -; J gene: TRBJ1-4; D gene: -; V gene: TRBV29-1; CDR3 DNA: TGCAGCGTTGCTCGCGGGGCTTATGAAAAACTGTTTTTT; CDR3 protein: CSVARGAYEKLFF
clone size: -; J gene: TRBJ2-3; D gene: -; V gene: TRBV19; CDR3 DNA: TGTGCCAGTAGTCCGACGGATGGTTCAGATACGCAGTATTTT; CDR3 protein: CASSPTDGSDTQYF
clone size: -; J gene: TRBJ2-7; D gene: -; V gene: TRBV5-1; CDR3 DNA: TGCGCCAGCAGCTTTTCTATCCCCTCGGACGAGCAGTACTTC; CDR3 protein: CASSFSIPSDEQYF
clone size: -; J gene: TRBJ2-7; D gene: -; V gene: TRBV5-4; CDR3 DNA: TGTGCCAGCAGCTTCTATGACAGCGGCGAGCAGTACTTC; CDR3 protein: CASSFYDSGEQYF
clone size: -; J gene: TRBJ2-6; D gene: -; V gene: TRBV9; CDR3 DNA: TGTGCCAGCAGCGGGGTGGGGGTACCTCCCTCTGGGGCCAACGTCCTGACTTTC; CDR3 protein: CASSGVGVPPSGANVLTF
clone size: -; J gene: TRBJ1-2; D gene: -; V gene: TRBV28; CDR3 DNA: TGTGCCAGCTATATATCTAACTATGGCTACACCTTC; CDR3 protein: CASYISNYGYTF